Presented here are 30 T cell receptor beta chains from one specimen sequenced in a study of T cell changes during pregnancy in multiple sclerosis. TCRdb's table, derived via immunoSEQ multiplex PCR, lists solely in-frame clones and lacks some. The sample contains 60,000 to 70,000 clones, about 93% of which appear only once. The source material was peripheral blood, sampled in the third trimester of pregnancy. These receptors were collected from a female donor in good health, enrolled as a control in a pregnancy study.

The rearrangement uses TRBV4-1 and TRBJ2-3; 10 nucleotides agree with TRBD2. Germline V lookup: CDR1 MGHRA, CDR2 YSYEKL. This CDR3 region has 19 residues. Trimming removed 2 bases from V and 3 bases from J; junction bases left unmatched: 14. CDR3 in amino acids: CASSQRGVPASGGTDTQYF. CDR3 nucleotides: TGCGCCAGCAGCCAAAGAGGGGTACCTGCTAGCGGGGGTACAGATACGCAGTATTTT.

The chain links TRBV28 to TRBJ1-2; possible D gene TRBD1, 5 bases. Germline V gene data show CDR1 as MDHEN and CDR2 as SYDVKM. The germline V and J ends were trimmed by 4 bases and 2 bases, with 17 bases remaining between them. The CDR3 spans 16 residues. The CDR3 sequence: CASSSFRGAVNYGYTF. For the CDR3, the DNA is TGTGCCAGCAGTTCATTTAGGGGTGCGGTGAACTATGGCTACACCTTC.

This sequence joins TRBV6-5 and TRBJ1-3; the D gene is possibly TRBD1 (6 bases). This CDR3 is built from 14 residues. V lost 8 bases and J lost 0, with 11 bases in between. Germline loops: CDR1 MNHEY, CDR2 SVGAGI. The CDR3 region is CASSQGPSGNTIYF. The CDR3 nucleotides read TGTGCCAGCTCCCAGGGGCCCTCTGGAAACACCATATATTTT.

V gene TRBV19 combines with J gene TRBJ2-3, with 8 bases identical to TRBD2. There are 14 residues in the CDR3. The V gene end was trimmed by 5 bases and the J gene end by 6 bases; junction bases not matched to a gene: 7. The germline CDR1 and CDR2 sequences are LNHDA and SQIVND (reference sequence). DNA of the CDR3: TGTGCCAGTAGTGGTGGTAGCGGGGTCGATACGCAGTATTTT. This encodes CASSGGSGVDTQYF. The variable domain in full, with the rest retrieved from reference TRBV19 and TRBJ2-3, is DGGITQSPKYLFRKEGQNVTLSCEQNLNHDAMYWYRQDPGQGLRLIYYSQIVNDFQKGDIAEGYSVSREKKESFPLTVTSAQKNPTAFYLCASSGGSGVDTQYFGPGTRLTVL.

The chain has TRBV28 and TRBJ1-2, with D tentatively TRBD1 (6 bases). Trimming pared 6 bases from V and 0 bases from J, leaving 20 bases between. The CDR3 runs 17 residues. Looked up from germline, CDR1 is MDHEN and CDR2 is SYDVKM. The CDR3 DNA reads TGTGCCAGCAGGGCCTACCTGGGGGGGACAACTAACTATGGCTACACCTTC. Its translation: CASRAYLGGTTNYGYTF.

CDR3 in DNA: TGTGCCAGCAGCCCAGGGGGCTGGGGACAGGGGGATGAAAAACTGTTTTTT. This codes for CASSPGGWGQGDEKLFF. This chain joins TRBV7-9 and TRBJ1-4, with 11 bases identical to TRBD1. CDR3 length: 17 residues. CDR1 is SEHNR and CDR2 is FQNEAQ in the germline V gene (reference sequence). V gave up 5 bases and J gave up 6 bases; unmatched junction bases: 11.

The genes are TRBV19 and TRBJ1-2, with 8 bases that match TRBD1. J was trimmed by 0 bases and V by 4 bases; bases with no gene match: 4. The V gene's germline CDR1 is LNHDA and CDR2 SQIVND (reference sequence). The CDR3 is 15 amino acids. Here the CDR3 reads CASSNDRGANYGYTF. The CDR3 DNA reads TGTGCCAGTAGTAACGACAGGGGCGCTAACTATGGCTACACCTTC.

V and J are TRBV7-2 and TRBJ2-1, with a weak D call TRBD2 (6 bases). V gave up 5 bases and J gave up 7 bases, with 15 bases separating them. This CDR3 is 14 amino acids long. Germline CDR1 and CDR2: SGHTA and FQGNSA. CDR3 sequence (DNA): TGTGCCAGCAGCCCCGGGGGACGCCAGAATGAGCAGTTCTTC. Its protein product is CASSPGGRQNEQFF.

The CDR3 is CASSSGLSNQPQHF. CDR3 coding DNA: TGTGCCAGCAGCTCAGGACTCAGCAATCAGCCCCAGCATTTT. V and J are TRBV6-6 and TRBJ1-5; no reliable D call. From germline, CDR1 is MNHNY and CDR2 SVGAGI (reference sequence). This CDR3 has 14 residues. The V end lost 6 bases, the J end lost 1 base, and 10 bases lay between the germline ends.

The rearrangement uses TRBV7-2 and TRBJ2-2; D may be TRBD1 (6 bases). V lost 2 bases and J 7 bases, leaving 14 bases between the germline ends. The CDR3 loop spans 15 amino acids. Germline CDR1 is SGHTA and CDR2 is FQGNSA. The CDR3 here is CASSLFWGQGGELFF. The CDR3 DNA follows: TGTGCCAGCAGCTTATTCTGGGGGCAGGGCGGGGAGCTGTTTTTT.

The chain uses TRBV5-4 and TRBJ1-1, with 8 bases aligning to TRBD1. The CDR3 has 18 residues. The V segment lost 5 bases and the J segment 0 bases; nucleotides outside the gene matches: 15. Looked up from germline, CDR1 is SGHNT and CDR2 is YYREEE (reference sequence). CDR3 loop: CASRRDRQGPAMNTEAFF. CDR3 nucleotide sequence: TGTGCCAGCAGGCGAGACCGACAGGGGCCTGCGATGAACACTGAAGCTTTCTTT.

This chain connects TRBV2 to TRBJ2-5; no firm D call. V lost 6 bases and J lost 2, with 7 bases in between. CDR3 size: 12 residues. From germline, CDR1 is SNHLY and CDR2 FYNNEI. CDR3 in DNA: TGTGCCAGCAGGATACGGCAAGAGACCCAGTACTTC. It translates to CASRIRQETQYF.

Here the CDR3 reads CANSGTKNTGELFF. CDR3 in DNA: TGTGCCAACTCCGGGACTAAAAACACCGGGGAGCTGTTTTTT. The chain is built from TRBV7-9 and TRBJ2-2, with 7 bases aligning to TRBD2. After removal of 10 bases from V and 2 bases from J, the junction contained 7 bases not matched to a gene. The germline CDR1 and CDR2 sequences are SEHNR and FQNEAQ (reference sequence). CDR3 length: 14 residues. Filled out from reference TRBV7-9 and TRBJ2-2, the complete variable domain reads DTGVSQNPRHKITKRGQNVTFRCDPISEHNRLYWYRQTLGQGPEFLTYFQNEAQLEKSRLLSDRFSAERPKGSFSTLEIQRTEQGDSAMYLCANSGTKNTGELFFGEGSRLTVL.

This chain uses TRBV4-1 with TRBJ2-1, with 12 bases aligning to TRBD2. This CDR3 contains 16 residues. The trim removed 2 bases at V and 3 bases at J, leaving 2 bases unmatched. Per germline, CDR1 MGHRA and CDR2 YSYEKL. CDR3 sequence reads: CASSQTTSGGYNEQFF. The CDR3 DNA reads TGCGCCAGCAGCCAAACGACTAGCGGGGGCTACAATGAGCAGTTCTTC.

The CDR3 DNA sequence: TGCGCCAGCAGCCAAACCCCAGGGGGCGACGAGCAGTACTTC. It is translated as CASSQTPGGDEQYF. This chain connects TRBV4-1 to TRBJ2-7; 8 bases agree with TRBD1. The ends lost 2 bases at V and 5 bases at J; junction bases unmatched: 5. The CDR3 extends over 14 amino acids. From germline, CDR1 is MGHRA and CDR2 YSYEKL.

The DNA for the CDR3 is TGTGCCAGCAGCTCCGGGACTAGCGGGGGTCGCGAGACCCAGTACTTC. Translation: CASSSGTSGGRETQYF. The V gene is TRBV7-6, the J gene TRBJ2-5; 14 bases line up with TRBD2. This CDR3 comprises 16 residues. CDR1 and CDR2 (germline): SGHVS, FNYEAQ. V dropped 4 bases and J dropped 5; count of bases not matched to a gene: 6.

The rearrangement uses TRBV7-9 and TRBJ1-3; TRBD1 aligns across 8 bases. Germline trimming cut 3 bases from V and 7 bases from J; bases unmatched to any gene: 5. The germline CDR1 and CDR2 sequences are SEHNR and FQNEAQ (reference sequence). The CDR3 sequence is 14 residues long. CDR3 loop: CASSFQGAGNTIYF. The CDR3 bases are TGTGCCAGCAGCTTCCAGGGGGCGGGGAACACCATATATTTT.

The chain couples TRBV30 to TRBJ2-3, with TRBD2 matching 7 bases. Trimming removed 4 bases from V and 1 base from J; junction bases left unmatched: 5. Germline lookup yields CDR1 GTSNPN and CDR2 SVGIG (reference sequence). CDR3 length equals 14 residues. Written as DNA, the CDR3 is TGTGCCTGGACTAAGCGGGGAGGCACAGATACGCAGTATTTT. Translated, it gives CAWTKRGGTDTQYF.

CDR3 amino acids: CASSPLRGTDTQYF. The CDR3 DNA reads as TGTGCCAGCAGCCCCTTAAGAGGAACAGATACGCAGTATTTT. The rearrangement uses TRBV7-9 and TRBJ2-3, with unresolved D. The germline CDR1 and CDR2 sequences are SEHNR and FQNEAQ (reference sequence). The V end lost 5 bases, the J end lost 3 bases, and 12 bases lay between the germline ends. The CDR3 runs to 14 residues. Filled out from reference TRBV7-9 and TRBJ2-3, the complete variable domain reads DTGVSQNPRHKITKRGQNVTFRCDPISEHNRLYWYRQTLGQGPEFLTYFQNEAQLEKSRLLSDRFSAERPKGSFSTLEIQRTEQGDSAMYLCASSPLRGTDTQYFGPGTRLTVL.

V usage is TRBV18 and J usage is TRBJ2-5; 7 bases are a match to TRBD1. The length of the CDR3 is 14 residues. Germline values: CDR1 KGHSH, CDR2 LQKENI. V dropped 5 bases and J dropped 4; count of bases not matched to a gene: 7. CDR3 region: CASSAQGLGETQYF. For the CDR3, the DNA is TGTGCCAGCTCAGCACAGGGGTTGGGAGAGACCCAGTACTTC.

The rearrangement links TRBV4-2 to TRBJ2-2, with TRBD1 matching over 10 bases. The V gene's germline CDR1 is LGHNA and CDR2 YNFKEQ. With 6 bases clipped from V and 7 bases from J, the junction kept 8 bases outside the gene matches. This CDR3 region has 15 residues. CDR3 nucleotides: TGTGCCAGCAGAAGGGACAGGGGAAGAGACGGGGAGCTGTTTTTT. Amino acids: CASRRDRGRDGELFF.

The V gene is TRBV4-3, the J gene TRBJ2-5; 13 positions agree with TRBD2. J lost 3 bases, V lost 4 bases, and 2 bases had no gene match. The CDR3 has 15 residues. Germline V gene data show CDR1 as LGHNA and CDR2 as YSLEER. The CDR3 spells CASSPGLAGKETQYF. The CDR3 coding sequence is TGCGCCAGCAGCCCGGGACTAGCGGGGAAAGAGACCCAGTACTTC.

The V call is TRBV16, the J call TRBJ1-5, with D unclear. Germline V lookup: CDR1 KGHSY, CDR2 FQNENV. This CDR3 comprises 14 residues. V lost 8 bases and J 0 bases, leaving 11 bases between the germline ends. CDR3 region: CASSIDYSNQPQHF. CDR3 sequence (DNA): TGTGCCAGCTCTATTGACTATAGCAATCAGCCCCAGCATTTT.

The rearrangement uses TRBV25-1 and TRBJ2-7; D is unresolved. The CDR3 is 13 amino acids. Per the germline V gene, CDR1 is MGHDK and CDR2 is SYGVNS. V gave up 9 bases and J gave up 0 bases, with 12 bases separating them. In DNA form, the CDR3 reads TGTGCCAGTTCGACATTGGGCTCCTACGAGCAGTACTTC. Translation gives CASSTLGSYEQYF.

The J gene is TRBJ1-5, the V gene TRBV7-8; D unresolved. Trimming shortened V by 1 base and J by 6 bases, and 10 bases separated the two germline ends. The germline V gene has CDR1 SGHVS and CDR2 FQNEAQ. The CDR3 has 14 residues. The CDR3 reads CASSLEAGGQPQHF. CDR3 DNA: TGTGCCAGCAGCTTAGAGGCGGGAGGTCAGCCCCAGCATTTT.

The V gene is TRBV2, the J gene TRBJ2-1; TRBD1 agrees at 11 bases. V lost 3 bases, J lost 6 bases, and 4 bases stayed unmatched. The CDR3 consists of 15 residues. Germline CDR1 is SNHLY and CDR2 is FYNNEI. CDR3 nucleotides: TGTGCCAGCAGTGAGGATGGACAGGGGGCCAATGAGCAGTTCTTC. It yields the protein CASSEDGQGANEQFF.

The rearrangement joins TRBV5-6 to TRBJ1-2; 7 bases align to TRBD1. The CDR3 has 15 amino acids. After removal of 4 bases from V and 8 bases from J, the junction contained 14 bases not matched to a gene. Germline V gene sequence: CDR1 SGHDT, CDR2 YYEEEE. In nucleotides, the CDR3 is TGTGCCAGCAGCATTGGGGTAGGGGGCCCAGGGGGCTACACCTTC. Its translation is CASSIGVGGPGGYTF.

The chain links TRBV7-9 to TRBJ1-5; 7 nucleotides align to TRBD1. Trimming at V came to 3 bases and at J to 10 bases, leaving 15 bases not matched to a gene. Germline CDR1 and CDR2: SEHNR and FQNEAQ (reference sequence). The CDR3 is 16 amino acids. The CDR3 nucleotides are TGTGCCAGCAGCTTTTCGGCGGGGACAGCTGTCCTTCCCCAGCATTTT. It yields the protein CASSFSAGTAVLPQHF.

The chain combines TRBV7-9 with TRBJ2-5, with a tentative D call TRBD1 (5 bases). Trimming took 1 base from V and 7 from J, leaving 16 bases between them. The CDR3 runs 15 residues. The V gene's germline CDR1 is SEHNR and CDR2 FQNEAQ (reference sequence). CDR3 sequence reads: CASSLGSGPQGTQYF. The CDR3 DNA is TGTGCCAGCAGCTTAGGGAGTGGCCCCCAGGGGACCCAGTACTTC. The variable domain in full, with the rest retrieved from reference TRBV7-9 and TRBJ2-5, is DTGVSQNPRHKITKRGQNVTFRCDPISEHNRLYWYRQTLGQGPEFLTYFQNEAQLEKSRLLSDRFSAERPKGSFSTLEIQRTEQGDSAMYLCASSLGSGPQGTQYFGPGTRLLVL.

V is TRBV7-9 and J is TRBJ1-4, with a weak D call TRBD1 (5 bases). Germline CDR1 reads SEHNR; CDR2 reads FQNEAQ (reference sequence). This CDR3 region has 14 residues. V was clipped by 3 bases and J by 8 bases, with 13 bases between them. CDR3 bases: TGTGCCAGCAGCTTCGGTGGGGGGGGAGAAAAACTGTTTTTT. Residues: CASSFGGGGEKLFF.